These 20 T cell receptor beta chains were all obtained from the same sample, sequenced in a study of vaccination and CD4 T cells after COVID-19. The treatment was: approximately 11-day PBMC culture with coronavirus spike peptide pools or control peptides (ViraFEST assay). The study sequenced cultured CD4+ T cell DNA using the Oncomine TCR Beta short-read assay. TCRdb fed the PCR reads into MiXCR, producing one record per CDR3 protein. The repertoire holds 15,000 to 20,000 distinct CDR3 sequences, with more than 45% as singletons. These TCRs are of unknown antigen specificity. Sequencing was performed on CD4+ T cells from blood, cultured in vitro, taken before SARS-CoV-2 vaccination. Receptor source: a human donor who had recovered from COVID-19.

The chain combines TRBV15 with TRBJ2-5; D is unresolved. The CDR3 length is 16 residues. The germline V gene has CDR1 LNHNV and CDR2 YYDKDF (reference sequence). Trimming took off 0 bases at V and 5 bases at J, with 16 bases between the two ends. Here the CDR3 reads CATSRDVSVSEETQYF. The DNA for the CDR3 is TGTGCCACCAGCAGAGATGTGAGTGTTTCAGAGGAGACCCAGTACTTC. Full variable domain (rest looked up from reference TRBV15 and TRBJ2-5): DAMVIQNPRYQVTQFGKPVTLSCSQTLNHNVMYWYQQKSSQAPKLLFHYYDKDFNNEADTPDNFQSRRPNTSFCFLDIRSPGLGDTAMYLCATSRDVSVSEETQYFGPGTRLLVL.

J is TRBJ1-2 and V is TRBV7-3, with TRBD1 as a possible D gene (5 bases). There are 16 residues in the CDR3. The V end was cut by 6 bases, the J end by 4 bases, with 21 bases between. Germline CDR1 reads SGHTA; CDR2 reads FQGTGA. CDR3 DNA sequence: TGTGCCAGCAGACCGAGCGGGGGAGGAAGTCCCTATGGCTACACCTTC. Protein product: CASRPSGGGSPYGYTF.

The V gene is TRBV20-1, the J gene TRBJ1-2, with 7 bases that match TRBD1. Germline trimming cut 0 bases from V and 2 bases from J; bases unmatched to any gene: 3. The CDR3 has 14 amino acids. The germline gives CDR1 DFQATT, CDR2 SNEGSKA (reference sequence). The CDR3 DNA follows: TGCAGTGCTAGAGATACAGGGGTCAACTATGGCTACACCTTC. Translated, it gives CSARDTGVNYGYTF.

A few counts support this clonotype. This chain links TRBV7-6 with TRBJ2-5, with a weak D call TRBD2 (6 bases). CDR1 and CDR2 from the germline V gene are SGHVS and FNYEAQ. V lost 6 bases to trimming and J lost 0 bases, with 17 bases between them. CDR3 length: 16 residues. CDR3 in DNA: TGTGCCAGCAGTCTCGGGGGAGTAGAGTACCAAGAGACCCAGTACTTC. Translated, it gives CASSLGGVEYQETQYF. Full variable domain (rest looked up from reference TRBV7-6 and TRBJ2-5): GAGVSQSPRYKVTKRGQDVALRCDPISGHVSLYWYRQALGQGPEFLTYFNYEAQQDKSGLPNDRFSAERPEGSISTLTIQRTEQRDSAMYRCASSLGGVEYQETQYFGPGTRLLVL.

The chain combines TRBV7-8 with TRBJ2-2; 15 nucleotides align to TRBD2. This CDR3 comprises 18 residues. Looked up from germline, CDR1 is SGHVS and CDR2 is FQNEAQ. V lost 5 bases and J lost 6; bases outside the gene matches: 10. The CDR3 loop is CASSTTGTSGRRAGELFF. The CDR3 DNA reads TGTGCCAGCAGCACAACCGGGACTAGCGGGAGGAGGGCCGGGGAGCTGTTTTTT.

V and J are TRBV11-1 and TRBJ1-6; D is ambiguous. The CDR3 is 13 residues long. V was shortened by 1 base and J by 10 bases, with 8 bases between the two germline ends. CDR1 and CDR2 from the germline V gene are SGHAT and FQDESV (reference sequence). This chain's CDR3 is CASSLVKASPLHF. The CDR3 nucleotides read TGTGCCAGCAGCTTAGTGAAAGCGTCACCCCTCCACTTT.

The chain carries TRBV6-1 and TRBJ1-1, with 11 bases identical to TRBD1. This CDR3 comprises 17 residues. Per the germline V gene, CDR1 is MNHNS and CDR2 is SASEGT. The V gene end was trimmed by 6 bases and the J gene end by 4 bases; junction bases not matched to a gene: 13. The CDR3 DNA reads TGTGCCAGCAGCCCCGGGACAGGGGGTGGTAGGGGCACTGAAGCTTTCTTT. Its translation: CASSPGTGGGRGTEAFF.

This clonotype was detected a few times. The CDR3 sequence: CASSFGQGGYGYTF. DNA of the CDR3: TGTGCCAGCAGCTTCGGACAGGGAGGATATGGCTACACCTTC. This chain connects TRBV7-2 to TRBJ1-2; 8 bases fit TRBD1. CDR1 is SGHTA, CDR2 FQGNSA, per germline. The V segment lost 3 bases and the J segment 5 bases; nucleotides outside the gene matches: 5. The CDR3 is 14 amino acids.

This clonotype occurred a few times. V gene TRBV12-3 or TRBV12-4 combines with J gene TRBJ1-6; D might be TRBD1 (5 bases). Trimming took 10 bases from V and 10 from J, leaving 17 bases between them. This CDR3 comprises 13 residues. The CDR3 sequence is CATQATEGSPLHF. The CDR3 DNA follows: TGTGCCACCCAGGCAACTGAGGGGTCACCCCTCCACTTT.

This clonotype came up a few times. The chain uses TRBV2 and TRBJ1-2; 9 bases are shared with TRBD1. Germline values: CDR1 SNHLY, CDR2 FYNNEI. J lost 4 bases, V lost 3 bases, and 9 bases had no gene match. The CDR3 is 16 residues long. The CDR3 sequence: CASSENRGQGGYGYTF. In nucleotides, the CDR3 is TGTGCCAGCAGTGAGAATAGGGGACAGGGTGGCTATGGCTACACCTTC.

V gene TRBV12-3 or TRBV12-4 combines with J gene TRBJ1-5, with D perhaps matching TRBD1 (5 bases). The CDR3 extends over 14 amino acids. Between the trimmed V and J ends, which lost 5 bases and 4 bases, there was a span of 12 bases. The CDR3 protein is CASSRGRRNQPQHF. The DNA for the CDR3 is TGTGCCAGCAGTAGGGGACGGAGAAATCAGCCCCAGCATTTT.

The chain couples TRBV15 to TRBJ1-6; 9 bases map to TRBD1. With 7 bases clipped from V and 9 bases from J, the junction kept 7 bases outside the gene matches. The length of the CDR3 is 14 residues. Germline V CDR1 and CDR2: LNHNV, YYDKDF (reference sequence). For the CDR3, the DNA is TGTGCCACCAAACAGGGACAGGGTAGTTCACCCCTCCACTTT. Translating gives CATKQGQGSSPLHF.

Only a few counts were recorded for this clonotype. The chain is built from TRBV6-1 and TRBJ2-7; 7 positions agree with TRBD2. Germline V gives CDR1 MNHNS, CDR2 SASEGT. Trimming removed 5 bases from V and 2 bases from J; junction bases left unmatched: 6. The CDR3 spans 14 residues. CDR3 nucleotides: TGTGCCAGCAGTCAGGTGGGGGGGGCCTACGAGCAGTACTTC. Protein product: CASSQVGGAYEQYF.

The V gene is TRBV6-1, the J gene TRBJ1-5; the D gene is possibly TRBD1 (5 bases). Trimming removed 3 bases at V and 5 bases at J, with 8 bases between. The CDR3 contains 13 residues. Germline V CDR1 and CDR2: MNHNS, SASEGT. The CDR3 nucleotides read TGTGCCAGCAGTGAGGGGACCTATCAGCCCCAGCATTTT. This translates into CASSEGTYQPQHF.

V is TRBV19 and J is TRBJ2-5; TRBD1 agrees at 9 bases. The CDR3 runs to 16 residues. J gave up 4 bases and V 5 bases, and 11 bases lay outside the gene matches. CDR1 is LNHDA, CDR2 SQIVND, per germline (reference sequence). The CDR3 sequence: CASSGDRTGDGETQYF. CDR3 bases: TGTGCCAGTAGTGGCGATAGGACAGGGGACGGAGAGACCCAGTACTTC.

About this clonotype itself: A junction boundary mismatches the germline segment, possibly from a read error. The rearrangement joins TRBV19 to TRBJ2-1, with D possibly being TRBD1 or TRBD2 (5 bases each). From germline, CDR1 is LNHDA and CDR2 SQIVND (reference sequence). This CDR3 has 14 residues. The CDR3 nucleotides read TGTGCCAGTAGTCAGGGTATCGGGAACAATGAGCGGTTCTTC. Translation gives CASSQGIGNNERFF.

The chain carries TRBV19 and TRBJ1-5, with unresolved D. The germline gives CDR1 LNHDA, CDR2 SQIVND (reference sequence). The V end lost 3 bases, the J end lost 6 bases, and 12 bases lay between the germline ends. This CDR3 is 14 amino acids long. The CDR3: CASSIPGTGQPQHF. CDR3 nucleotide sequence: TGTGCCAGTAGTATCCCGGGCACCGGTCAGCCCCAGCATTTT.

The chain couples TRBV7-3 to TRBJ2-7; weak D call: TRBD1 (6 bases). This CDR3 is 15 amino acids long. Germline V lookup: CDR1 SGHTA, CDR2 FQGTGA. V lost 0 bases to trimming and J lost 6 bases, with 15 bases between them. CDR3 DNA sequence: TGTGCCAGCAGCTTAACGGGGATACAGGGAACCGAGCAGTACTTC. The encoded protein is CASSLTGIQGTEQYF.

This clonotype was seen more than once but under ten times. The genes are TRBV20-1 and TRBJ2-7; TRBD1 might be the D (6 bases). Trimming pared 5 bases from V and 1 base from J, leaving 12 bases between. The CDR3 spans 13 residues. Germline V gene sequence: CDR1 DFQATT, CDR2 SNEGSKA (reference sequence). This chain's CDR3 is CSARQVVSYEQYF. DNA of the CDR3: TGCAGTGCTCGACAGGTGGTTTCCTACGAGCAGTACTTC.

The V and J genes are TRBV7-2 and TRBJ1-2; TRBD1 is a possible D gene (6 bases). The CDR3 sequence is 15 residues long. V shed 6 bases and J shed 2 bases, with 16 bases lying between them. The germline CDR1 and CDR2 sequences are SGHTA and FQGNSA. CDR3 protein: CASSSGFTGNYGYTF. The DNA of the CDR3 is TGTGCCAGCAGTTCAGGATTTACAGGGAACTATGGCTACACCTTC.